This T cell receptor beta chain originates from a study of PD-L1 blockade in urothelial cancer. Study outcomes and limitations: Pretreatment TCR clonality in blood under the median foretold superior survival.

Time point meaning: peripheral blood 6 weeks after treatment start. This clone showed up just a few times. Its antigen remains unidentified. TCRdb keeps only in-frame clones here, not all; method: immunoSEQ multiplex PCR. The table shows about 130,000 clones, with roughly 88% occurring only once. The sequencing used PBMCs, collected around atezolizumab (anti-PD-L1) treatment. The receptor was isolated from a man aged 45-60 years with urothelial cancer.

CDR3: CASSMAGTGGIEQYF. As DNA, the CDR3 is TGTGCCAGTAGTATGGCCGGGACAGGGGGTATCGAGCAGTACTTC. The chain couples TRBV19 to TRBJ2-7, with 11 nucleotides matching TRBD1. The CDR3 consists of 15 residues. Germline values: CDR1 LNHDA, CDR2 SQIVND (reference sequence). Trimming took 3 bases from V and 6 from J; bases not matched to a gene: 7.